Listed below are T cell receptor beta chains from one sample, sequenced in a study of T cell responses to AZD1222 COVID-19 vaccine. Generated by immunoSEQ multiplex PCR, the TCRdb table keeps only in-frame clones and is missing some. In the table there are 150,000 to 160,000 clones, 88% of which are singletons. This material consisted of peripheral blood, taken on day 0 of AZD1222 vaccination. The receptors originated from an adult in good health. The CDR3 runs from the conserved cysteine through the conserved F or W. A D gene is named only where the DNA matches it firmly. Size is omitted from some rows. Given values are once, few, many or a class for expanded clones.

size	V	J	D	DNA	CDR3
-	TRBV14	TRBJ1-1	-	TGTGCCAGCAGCCAAGGTCGTGTGTCCTTCTTT	CASSQGRVSFF
-	TRBV28	TRBJ1-3	-	TGTGCCAGCAGCGATATCCCCAGCTCTGGAAACACCATATATTTT	CASSDIPSSGNTIYF
-	TRBV10-3	TRBJ1-5	TRBD1	TGTGCCATCAGTGGGACAGGGGGAAAGCCCCAGCATTTT	CAISGTGGKPQHF
-	TRBV15	TRBJ1-1	-	TGTGCCACCAGCAGCTTGGGAGGGGGTAACACTGAAGCTTTCTTT	CATSSLGGGNTEAFF
-	TRBV2	TRBJ1-2	-	TGTGCCAGCAGTGAAAAGCGGCGGAACTATGGCTACACCTTC	CASSEKRRNYGYTF
once	TRBV6-2/TRBV6-3	TRBJ2-6	-	TGTGCCAGCAGTGGTCCCGATGGTACTGGGGCCAACGTCCTGACTTTC	CASSGPDGTGANVLTF
-	TRBV15	TRBJ1-2	-	TGTGCCACCAGCAGAGGCGGCTATGGCTACACCTTC	CATSRGGYGYTF
-	TRBV2	TRBJ1-2	-	TGTGCCAGCAGTGATATCTTTAAGGACAACCTCTATGGCTACACCTTC	CASSDIFKDNLYGYTF
once	TRBV6-2/TRBV6-3	TRBJ1-6	-	TGTGCCAGCAGTTATTTTGATTCACCCCTCCACTTT	CASSYFDSPLHF
once	TRBV3-1/TRBV3-2	TRBJ2-7	-	TGTGCCAGCAGCCCATACCAGGAACCTTCCTACGAGCAGTACTTC	CASSPYQEPSYEQYF
-	TRBV6-5	TRBJ2-1	-	TGTGCCAGCAGGGGGCGAGGTAGCTCCTACAATGAGCAGTTCTTC	CASRGRGSSYNEQFF